The clone carrying this T cell receptor (beta chain) was seen just once. V lost 7 bases, J lost 4 bases, and 6 bases stayed unmatched. CDR3 length equals 13 residues. Profiled with immunoSEQ multiplex PCR; TCRdb holds only in-frame clones, not every one. This sample carries under 250,000 clones, approximately 88% of them seen once, and the ten largest clones take about 5.9%. This sample was taken from a study of blood T cell repertoires in COVID-19. Background on the study: COVID-19 samples collected from the United States, Italy and Spain covered acute and convalescent phases.

The V call is TRBV12-3 or TRBV12-4, the J call TRBJ1-2; 7 nucleotides align to TRBD1. Sample: peripheral blood. The sequence came from a woman between 25 and 40 years old with COVID-19, enrolled during active disease. The CDR3 here is CASTKQGPYGYTF. The CDR3 coding sequence is TGTGCCAGCACTAAACAGGGGCCCTATGGCTACACCTTC.